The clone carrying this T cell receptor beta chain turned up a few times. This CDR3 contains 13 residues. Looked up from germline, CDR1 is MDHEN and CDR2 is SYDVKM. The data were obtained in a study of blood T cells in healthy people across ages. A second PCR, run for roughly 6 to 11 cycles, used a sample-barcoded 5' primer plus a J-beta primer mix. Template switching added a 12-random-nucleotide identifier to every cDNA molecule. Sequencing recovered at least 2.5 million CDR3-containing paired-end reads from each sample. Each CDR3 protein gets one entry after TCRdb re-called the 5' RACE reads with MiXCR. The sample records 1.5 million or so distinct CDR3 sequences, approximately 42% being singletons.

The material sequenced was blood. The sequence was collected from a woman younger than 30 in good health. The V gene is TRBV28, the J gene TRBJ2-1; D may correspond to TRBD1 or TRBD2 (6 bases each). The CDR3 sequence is CAEGGGNDNEQFF. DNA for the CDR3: TGTGCAGAGGGGGGAGGCAACGACAATGAGCAGTTCTTC.